This passage covers 5 T cell receptor beta chains from one sample sequenced in a study of shared clonotypes between healthy human individuals. Generated by immunoSEQ multiplex PCR, the TCRdb table keeps only in-frame clones and is missing some. Here the sample spans about 2,200,000 clones, roughly 91% being singletons. CD45RO-negative, CCR7-positively selected cells formed the naive CD8 fraction, excluding terminally differentiated effector memory CD45RA+ cells. The sequenced sample consisted of naive CD8+ T cells from PBMCs. The receptors come from a young man in good health. Some clones in this sample may be carry-over from other donors' samples.

The V and J genes are TRBV5-4 and TRBJ2-7; TRBD2 aligns across 8 bases. The germline V gene encodes CDR1 SGHNT and CDR2 YYREEE (reference sequence). This CDR3 has 15 residues. V trimming: 4 bases; J trimming: 0 bases; junction bases outside the gene matches: 6. Here the CDR3 reads CASSLRGVPSYEQYF. DNA of the CDR3: TGTGCCAGCAGCCTGCGGGGGGTTCCCTCCTACGAGCAGTACTTC.

Remarks on this clone: Other DNA sequences in this sample translate to the same CDR3. The chain is built from TRBV7-8 and TRBJ1-1; the D is unclear. The V end lost 1 base, the J end lost 4 bases, and 4 bases lay between the germline ends. CDR3 length: 12 amino acids. From germline, CDR1 is SGHVS and CDR2 FQNEAQ. CDR3 loop: CASSLVRTEAFF. CDR3 DNA: TGTGCCAGCAGCTTAGTTCGCACTGAAGCTTTCTTT.

This clone has a single count. The CDR3 DNA is TGTGCCAGTAGTAAGTCCCGGGATCATCAGCCCCAGCATTTT. Translated, it gives CASSKSRDHQPQHF. The chain is built from TRBV19 and TRBJ1-5; D call uncertain. The CDR3 length is 14 residues. V lost 4 bases, J lost 5 bases, and 12 bases lay in between. Germline CDR1 and CDR2: LNHDA and SQIVND (reference sequence).

To note about this clone: Other nucleotide sequences in the sample specify the same CDR3. The chain is built from TRBV27 and TRBJ2-1; no firm D call. Germline lookup yields CDR1 MNHEY and CDR2 SMNVEV (reference sequence). CDR3 length equals 13 residues. The V end lost 0 bases, the J end lost 7 bases, and 7 bases lay between the germline ends. The CDR3 is CASSLSNGNEQFF. The CDR3 DNA is TGTGCCAGCAGTTTATCGAACGGGAATGAGCAGTTCTTC.

This clone was seen just once. V usage is TRBV4-3 and J usage is TRBJ2-3; tentatively, D is TRBD2 (5 bases). Germline CDR1 is LGHNA and CDR2 is YSLEER. The CDR3 totals 15 residues. V was shortened by 0 bases and J by 1 base, with 8 bases between the two germline ends. The CDR3 DNA reads as TGCGCCAGCAGCCAAGATAGCGCGCGCACAGATACGCAGTATTTT. It translates to CASSQDSARTDTQYF.